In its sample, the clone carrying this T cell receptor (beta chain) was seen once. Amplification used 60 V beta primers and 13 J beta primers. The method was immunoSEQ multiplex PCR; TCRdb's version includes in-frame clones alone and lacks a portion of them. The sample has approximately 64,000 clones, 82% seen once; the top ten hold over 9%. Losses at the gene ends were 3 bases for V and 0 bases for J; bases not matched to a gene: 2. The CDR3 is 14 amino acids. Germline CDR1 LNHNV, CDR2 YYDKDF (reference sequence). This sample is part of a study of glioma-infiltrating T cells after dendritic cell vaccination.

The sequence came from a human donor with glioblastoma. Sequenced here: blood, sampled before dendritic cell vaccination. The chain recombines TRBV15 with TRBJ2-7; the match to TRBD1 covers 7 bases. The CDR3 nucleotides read TGTGCCACCAGCAGCGGGACAGTCTCCTACGAGCAGTACTTC. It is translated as CATSSGTVSYEQYF.